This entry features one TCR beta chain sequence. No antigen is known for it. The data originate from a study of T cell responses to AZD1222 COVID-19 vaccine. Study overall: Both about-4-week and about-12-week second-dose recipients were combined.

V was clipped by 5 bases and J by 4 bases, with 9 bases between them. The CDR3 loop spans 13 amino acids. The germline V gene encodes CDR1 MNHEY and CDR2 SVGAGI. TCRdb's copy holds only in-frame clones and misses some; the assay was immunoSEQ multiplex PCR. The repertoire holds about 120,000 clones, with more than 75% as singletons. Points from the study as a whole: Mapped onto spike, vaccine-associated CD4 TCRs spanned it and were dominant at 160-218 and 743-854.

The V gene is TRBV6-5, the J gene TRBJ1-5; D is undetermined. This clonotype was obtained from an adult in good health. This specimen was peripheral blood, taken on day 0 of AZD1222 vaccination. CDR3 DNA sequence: TGTGCCAGCAGTCTTACCGCTAATCAGCCCCAGCATTTT. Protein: CASSLTANQPQHF.